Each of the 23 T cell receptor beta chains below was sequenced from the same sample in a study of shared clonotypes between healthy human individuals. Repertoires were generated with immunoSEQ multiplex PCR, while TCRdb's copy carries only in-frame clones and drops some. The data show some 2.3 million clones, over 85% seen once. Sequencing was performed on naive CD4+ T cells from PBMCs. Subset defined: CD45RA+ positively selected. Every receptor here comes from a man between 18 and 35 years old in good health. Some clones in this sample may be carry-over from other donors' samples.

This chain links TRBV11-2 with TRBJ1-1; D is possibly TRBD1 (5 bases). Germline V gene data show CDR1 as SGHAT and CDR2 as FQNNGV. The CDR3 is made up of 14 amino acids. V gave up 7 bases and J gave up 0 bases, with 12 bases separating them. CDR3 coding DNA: TGTGCCAGCAACCCGAAGGACATGAACACTGAAGCTTTCTTT. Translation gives CASNPKDMNTEAFF.

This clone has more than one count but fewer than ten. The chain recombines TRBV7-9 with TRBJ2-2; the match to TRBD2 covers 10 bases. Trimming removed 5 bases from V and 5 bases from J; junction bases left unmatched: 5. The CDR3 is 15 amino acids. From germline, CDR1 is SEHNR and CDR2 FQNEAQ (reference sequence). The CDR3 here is CASSQLAGVTGELFF. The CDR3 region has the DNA TGTGCCAGCAGCCAGCTAGCGGGAGTGACCGGGGAGCTGTTTTTT.

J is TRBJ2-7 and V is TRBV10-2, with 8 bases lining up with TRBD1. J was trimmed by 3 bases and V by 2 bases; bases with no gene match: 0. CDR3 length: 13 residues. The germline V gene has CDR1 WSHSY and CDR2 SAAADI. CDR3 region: CASSEGTGYEQYF. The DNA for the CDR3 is TGCGCCAGCAGTGAGGGGACAGGCTACGAGCAGTACTTC.

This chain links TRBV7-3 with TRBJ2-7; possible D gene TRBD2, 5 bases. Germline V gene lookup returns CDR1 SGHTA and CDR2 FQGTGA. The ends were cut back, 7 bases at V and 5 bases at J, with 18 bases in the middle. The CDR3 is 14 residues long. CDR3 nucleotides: TGTGCCAGCATCACCCCCGGGATCACCAACGAGCAGTACTTC. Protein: CASITPGITNEQYF.

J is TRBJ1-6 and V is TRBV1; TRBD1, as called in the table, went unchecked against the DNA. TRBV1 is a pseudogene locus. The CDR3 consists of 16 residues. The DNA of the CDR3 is TGCACCAGCAGCCAAGAGGGGGACATCCCAAATTCACCCCTCCACTTT. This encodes CTSSQEGDIPNSPLHF.

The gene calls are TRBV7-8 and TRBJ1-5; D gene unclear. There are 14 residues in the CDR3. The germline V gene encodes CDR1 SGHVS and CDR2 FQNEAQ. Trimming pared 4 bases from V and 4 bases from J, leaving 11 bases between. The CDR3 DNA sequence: TGTGCCAGCAGCTCTCCCTTACTGAATCAGCCCCAGCATTTT. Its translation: CASSSPLLNQPQHF.

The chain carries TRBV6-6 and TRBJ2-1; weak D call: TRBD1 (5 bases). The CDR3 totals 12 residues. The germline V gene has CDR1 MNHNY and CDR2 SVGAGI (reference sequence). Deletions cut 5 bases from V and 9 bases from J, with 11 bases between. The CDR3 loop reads CASSQGVGEQFF. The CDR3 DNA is TGTGCCAGCAGTCAAGGGGTCGGTGAGCAGTTCTTC.

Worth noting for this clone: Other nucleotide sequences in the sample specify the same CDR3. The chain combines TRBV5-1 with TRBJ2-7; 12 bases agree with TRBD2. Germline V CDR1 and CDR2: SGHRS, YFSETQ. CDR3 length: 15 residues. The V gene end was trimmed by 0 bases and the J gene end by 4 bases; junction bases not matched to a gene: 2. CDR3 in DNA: TGCGCCAGCAGCTTGGGGACTAGCGGGACGTACGAGCAGTACTTC. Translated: CASSLGTSGTYEQYF.

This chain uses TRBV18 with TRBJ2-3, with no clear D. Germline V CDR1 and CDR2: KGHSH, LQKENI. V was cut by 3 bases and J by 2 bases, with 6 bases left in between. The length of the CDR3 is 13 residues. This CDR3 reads CASSPKNTDTQYF. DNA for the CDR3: TGTGCCAGCTCACCTAAGAACACAGATACGCAGTATTTT.

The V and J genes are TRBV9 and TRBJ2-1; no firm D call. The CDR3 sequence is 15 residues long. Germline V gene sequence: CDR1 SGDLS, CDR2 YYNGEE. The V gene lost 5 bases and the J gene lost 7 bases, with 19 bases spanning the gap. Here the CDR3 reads CASRETDGRFNEQFF. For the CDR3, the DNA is TGTGCCAGCAGAGAAACGGACGGCCGTTTTAATGAGCAGTTCTTC.

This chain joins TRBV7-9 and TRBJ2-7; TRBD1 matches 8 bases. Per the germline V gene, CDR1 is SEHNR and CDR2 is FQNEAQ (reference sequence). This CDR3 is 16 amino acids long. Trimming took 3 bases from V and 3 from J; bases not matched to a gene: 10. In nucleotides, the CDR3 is TGTGCCAGCAGCTTGTTATTTGGGACAGGTAACTACGAGCAGTACTTC. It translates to CASSLLFGTGNYEQYF.

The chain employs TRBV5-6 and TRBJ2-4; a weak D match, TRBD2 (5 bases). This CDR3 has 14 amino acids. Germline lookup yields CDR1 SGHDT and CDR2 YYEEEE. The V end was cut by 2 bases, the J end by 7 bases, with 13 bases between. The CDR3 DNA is TGTGCCAGCAGCTTATGGCGGGCGGGCAACATTCAGTACTTC. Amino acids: CASSLWRAGNIQYF.

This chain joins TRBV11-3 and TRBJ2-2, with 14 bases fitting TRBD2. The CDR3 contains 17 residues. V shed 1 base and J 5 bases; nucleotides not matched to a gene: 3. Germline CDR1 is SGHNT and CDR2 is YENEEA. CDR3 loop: CASSLGGTSGRTGELFF. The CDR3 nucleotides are TGTGCCAGCAGCTTAGGAGGGACTAGCGGGAGAACCGGGGAGCTGTTTTTT.

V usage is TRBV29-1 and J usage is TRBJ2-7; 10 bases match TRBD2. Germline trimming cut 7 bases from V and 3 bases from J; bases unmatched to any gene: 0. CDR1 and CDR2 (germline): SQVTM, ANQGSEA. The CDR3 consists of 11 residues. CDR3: CSGTSGYEQYF. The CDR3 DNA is TGCAGCGGGACTAGCGGCTACGAGCAGTACTTC.

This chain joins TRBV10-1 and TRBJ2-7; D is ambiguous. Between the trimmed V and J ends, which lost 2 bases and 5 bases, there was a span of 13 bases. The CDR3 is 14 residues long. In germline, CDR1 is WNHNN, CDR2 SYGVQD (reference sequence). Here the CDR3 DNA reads TGCGCCAGCAGTGAGACCCTGCTACAAAACGAGCAGTACTTC. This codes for CASSETLLQNEQYF.

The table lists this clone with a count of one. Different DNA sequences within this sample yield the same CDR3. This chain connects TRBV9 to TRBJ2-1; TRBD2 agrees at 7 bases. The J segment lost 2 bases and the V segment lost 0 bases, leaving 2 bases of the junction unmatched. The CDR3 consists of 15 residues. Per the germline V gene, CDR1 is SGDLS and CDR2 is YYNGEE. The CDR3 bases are TGTGCCAGCAGCGTAGCGGGAGGACCCTACAATGAGCAGTTCTTC. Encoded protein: CASSVAGGPYNEQFF. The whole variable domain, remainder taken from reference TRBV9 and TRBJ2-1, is DSGVTQTPKHLITATGQRVTLRCSPRSGDLSVYWYQQSLDQGLQFLIQYYNGEERAKGNILERFSAQQFPDLHSELNLSSLELGDSALYFCASSVAGGPYNEQFFGPGTRLTVL.

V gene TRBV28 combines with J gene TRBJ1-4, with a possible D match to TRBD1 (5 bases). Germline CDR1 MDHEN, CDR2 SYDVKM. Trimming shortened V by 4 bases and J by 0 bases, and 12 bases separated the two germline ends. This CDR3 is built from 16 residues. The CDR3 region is CASSSAGTATNEKLFF. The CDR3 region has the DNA TGTGCCAGCAGTTCGGCCGGGACGGCAACTAATGAAAAACTGTTTTTT.

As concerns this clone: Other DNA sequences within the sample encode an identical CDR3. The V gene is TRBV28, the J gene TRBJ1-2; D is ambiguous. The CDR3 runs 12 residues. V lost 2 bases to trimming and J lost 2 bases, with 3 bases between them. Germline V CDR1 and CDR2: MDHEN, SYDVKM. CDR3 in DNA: TGTGCCAGCAGTTTAGGAAACTATGGCTACACCTTC. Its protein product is CASSLGNYGYTF.

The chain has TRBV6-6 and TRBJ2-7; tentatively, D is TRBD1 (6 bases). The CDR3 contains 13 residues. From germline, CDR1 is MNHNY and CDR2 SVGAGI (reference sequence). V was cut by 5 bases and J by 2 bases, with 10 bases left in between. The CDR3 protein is CASSPGQTYEQYF. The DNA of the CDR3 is TGTGCCAGCAGTCCCGGACAGACCTACGAGCAGTACTTC.

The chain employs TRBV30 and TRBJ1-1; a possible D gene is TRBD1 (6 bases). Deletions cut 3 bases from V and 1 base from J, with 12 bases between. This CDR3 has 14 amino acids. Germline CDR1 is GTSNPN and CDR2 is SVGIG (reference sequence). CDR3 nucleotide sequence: TGTGCCTGGAGGGGGGACATTGAGAACACTGAAGCTTTCTTT. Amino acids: CAWRGDIENTEAFF.

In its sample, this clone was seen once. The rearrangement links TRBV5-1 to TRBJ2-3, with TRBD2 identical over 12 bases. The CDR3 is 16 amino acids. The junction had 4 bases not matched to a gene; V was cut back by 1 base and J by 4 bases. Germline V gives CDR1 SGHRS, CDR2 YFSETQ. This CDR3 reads CASSLSSGRAADTQYF. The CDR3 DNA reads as TGCGCCAGCAGCTTGTCTAGCGGGAGGGCAGCAGATACGCAGTATTTT.

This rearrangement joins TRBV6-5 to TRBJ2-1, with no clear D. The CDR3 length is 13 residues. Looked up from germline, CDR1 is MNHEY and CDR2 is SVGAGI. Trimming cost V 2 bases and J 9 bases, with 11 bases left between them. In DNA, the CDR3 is TGTGCCAGCAGTTACGGTACCTCCGGTGAGCAGTTCTTC. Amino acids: CASSYGTSGEQFF.

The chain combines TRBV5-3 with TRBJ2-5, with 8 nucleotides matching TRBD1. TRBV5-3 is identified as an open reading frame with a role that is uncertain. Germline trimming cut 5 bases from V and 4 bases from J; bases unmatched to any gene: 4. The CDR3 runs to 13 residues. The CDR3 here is CARRGGQGETQYF. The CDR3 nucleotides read TGTGCCAGAAGGGGTGGACAGGGAGAGACCCAGTACTTC.